The entry below gives a single TCR beta chain sequence along with its context. Antigen specificity is unknown. With V trimmed by 6 bases and J by 1 base, 8 bases remained unmatched. Per germline, CDR1 SQVTM and CDR2 ANQGSEA. This CDR3 comprises 14 residues. The whole isolated RNA underwent reverse transcription, so sequencing captured expressed TCRB transcripts. Only in-frame clones appear in the TCRdb table, and some are missing; sequencing was by immunoSEQ multiplex PCR. The sample records approximately 160,000 clones, 10% being singletons. Staining for CD45RO/CCR7/CD25/CD127/CD95/CD27 allowed sorting of CD4+ naive, central memory, regulatory and stem cell-like memory cells. The data belong to a study of beta chain features in type 1 diabetes. Study-wide results and caveats: For cells with high TCR expression, cDNA sequencing could yield over-representation. Type 1 diabetes patients had moderately but significantly shorter TCRB CDR3s in all four CD4+ subsets.

This TCR came from a man aged 25-45 years with type 1 diabetes. The chain has TRBV29-1 and TRBJ2-5, with TRBD2 identical over 7 bases. The sequencing sample was made of central memory CD4+ T cells from blood. The CDR3 is CSVGPPSGQETQYF. The DNA for the CDR3 is TGCAGCGTCGGCCCACCTAGCGGCCAAGAGACCCAGTACTTC.